The 18 T cell receptor beta chains given below trace back to one sample, sequenced in a study of blood T cell repertoires in COVID-19 (dated by TCRdb to 2018 to 2021). Library preparation employed the immunoSEQ multiplex PCR assay. TCRdb provides this immuneACCESS table in a form limited to in-frame rearrangements. Some clones are lacking; in checked studies, under half of them reflect an unresolved V gene, and why the rest are absent is not known. The sample has fewer than 95,000 clones on record, approximately 90% of them singletons. About 0.51% of the sample rests with the top ten. Sequenced material: peripheral blood. These receptors were collected from a man aged 55 to 70 with acute or convalescent COVID-19.

The chain combines TRBV29-1 with TRBJ1-3; D perhaps matches TRBD1 (6 bases). CDR1 SQVTM and CDR2 ANQGSEA come from the germline V gene. The CDR3 extends over 13 amino acids. Trimming removed 2 bases at V and 4 bases at J, with 9 bases between. The CDR3 reads CSVEPTGGNTIYF. The CDR3, as DNA: TGCAGCGTTGAACCGACAGGAGGAAACACCATATATTTT.

The J gene is TRBJ2-5, the V gene TRBV6-1, with 12 bases matching TRBD2. Trimming cost V 3 bases and J 5 bases; bases outside gene matches: 4. The germline gives CDR1 MNHNS, CDR2 SASEGT. The CDR3 consists of 15 residues. In DNA, the CDR3 is TGTGCCAGCAGTGACGGACTAGCGGGAAGGGAGACCCAGTACTTC. It encodes CASSDGLAGRETQYF.

The chain links TRBV2 to TRBJ2-7; D perhaps matches TRBD1 (6 bases). The germline V gene encodes CDR1 SNHLY and CDR2 FYNNEI. V was pared by 3 bases and J by 7 bases, with 13 bases between. CDR3 length: 13 residues. The CDR3 DNA is TGTGCCAGCAGTGACGGCCCAGGGACAGAGCAGTACTTC. Amino acids: CASSDGPGTEQYF.

The rearrangement uses TRBV30 and TRBJ1-3; D gene ambiguous. The CDR3 consists of 14 residues. Germline CDR1 is GTSNPN and CDR2 is SVGIG (reference sequence). Trimming stripped 3 bases from V and 3 bases from J, with 12 bases between. DNA of the CDR3: TGTGCCTGGAGCAACGGGAGGGTTGGAAACACCATATATTTT. Translating it yields CAWSNGRVGNTIYF.

The rearrangement links TRBV5-1 to TRBJ2-1, with 13 bases identical to TRBD2. There are 15 residues in the CDR3. The germline V gene has CDR1 SGHRS and CDR2 YFSETQ. The V segment lost 4 bases and the J segment 8 bases; nucleotides outside the gene matches: 6. For the CDR3, the DNA is TGCGCCAGCAGCCCTGGACTAGCGGGGGAACATGAGCAGTTCTTC. This sequence encodes CASSPGLAGEHEQFF.

This clone has a single count. This chain joins TRBV3-1 (or the pseudogene TRBV3-2) and TRBJ1-3; D is ambiguous. Trimming removed 4 bases from V and 1 base from J, with 14 bases in between. The CDR3 is 16 residues long. The germline CDR1 and CDR2 sequences are LGHDT and YNNKEL (reference sequence). The CDR3 bases are TGTGCCAGCAGCCGGACGACGGGGAGATCTGGAAACACCATATATTTT. The encoded protein is CASSRTTGRSGNTIYF.

This chain's CDR3 is CAGAQGLGTEAFF. CDR3 DNA sequence: TGTGCCGGGGCCCAGGGTCTCGGCACTGAAGCTTTCTTT. The chain combines TRBV6-6 with TRBJ1-1; D is perhaps TRBD1 (5 bases). CDR3 length: 13 residues. Trimming took 11 bases from V and 4 from J, leaving 17 bases between them. Germline V gene sequence: CDR1 MNHNY, CDR2 SVGAGI (reference sequence).

The chain employs TRBV18 and TRBJ2-1; 10 positions match TRBD2. The CDR3 runs to 16 residues. Per the germline V gene, CDR1 is KGHSH and CDR2 is LQKENI. V gave up 1 base and J gave up 8 bases; unmatched junction bases: 8. CDR3 in amino acids: CASSPRSSGSSDEQFF. In nucleotides, the CDR3 is TGTGCCAGCTCACCACGGTCTAGCGGGAGTAGCGATGAGCAGTTCTTC.

The chain uses TRBV4-1 and TRBJ2-3; 10 bases align to TRBD2. The CDR3 loop spans 16 amino acids. The germline V gene encodes CDR1 MGHRA and CDR2 YSYEKL. V was clipped by 0 bases and J by 5 bases; unmatched bases: 5. The CDR3: CASSQDRGLAVDTQYF. The CDR3 coding sequence is TGCGCCAGCAGCCAAGATCGAGGACTAGCGGTAGATACGCAGTATTTT.

V is TRBV10-2 and J is TRBJ1-5, with 8 bases lining up with TRBD1. V lost 3 bases to trimming and J lost 11 bases; unmatched junction nucleotides: 12. The germline CDR1 and CDR2 sequences are WSHSY and SAAADI. The CDR3 length is 15 residues. The CDR3 DNA is TGCGCCAGCAGTGACTACAGGGGGGGTCTTGGGGCCCAGCATTTT. Amino acids: CASSDYRGGLGAQHF.

This clone was picked up a small number of times. This sequence joins TRBV10-1 and TRBJ1-3; D unclear. The V gene's germline CDR1 is WNHNN and CDR2 SYGVQD (reference sequence). There are 13 residues in the CDR3. With 6 bases removed from V and 4 bases from J, the gap between germline ends came to 10 bases. CDR3 amino acids: CASSRSFGNTIYF. In DNA, the CDR3 is TGCGCCAGCAGCCGGTCATTCGGAAACACCATATATTTT.

V gene TRBV7-3 combines with J gene TRBJ1-6; D is unresolved. The V end was cut by 1 base, the J end by 3 bases, with 7 bases between. This CDR3 spans 15 amino acids. CDR1 and CDR2 from the germline V gene are SGHTA and FQGTGA. Here the CDR3 reads CASSLSGDYNSPLHF. The CDR3 coding sequence is TGTGCCAGCAGCTTAAGCGGGGACTATAATTCACCCCTCCACTTT.

The genes are TRBV9 and TRBJ1-1, with D possibly TRBD1 on 5 matching bases. This CDR3 comprises 16 residues. The V end was cut by 0 bases, the J end by 5 bases, with 17 bases between. Germline CDR1 and CDR2: SGDLS and YYNGEE. DNA for the CDR3: TGTGCCAGCAGCGTAGCTCAGGGAACCCCAATGACTGAAGCTTTCTTT. Its protein is CASSVAQGTPMTEAFF.

V usage is TRBV21-1 and J usage is TRBJ1-1. TRBV21-1 is a pseudogene. The CDR3 extends over 15 amino acids. This chain's CDR3 is CASSIFSGRGTEAFF. In DNA form, the CDR3 reads TGTGCCAGCAGCATTTTTTCAGGGAGGGGAACTGAAGCTTTCTTT.

This rearrangement joins TRBV2 to TRBJ1-1; possible D gene TRBD1, 6 bases. V was cut by 4 bases and J by 4 bases, with 19 bases left in between. Germline loops: CDR1 SNHLY, CDR2 FYNNEI. The CDR3 extends over 16 amino acids. The CDR3 DNA follows: TGTGCCAGCAGTGTTTCGAGGGGGAGTCTAACCACTGAAGCTTTCTTT. Protein: CASSVSRGSLTTEAFF.

CDR3 region: CASSLAGGNPYEQYF. The CDR3, as DNA: TGTGCCAGCAGCTTAGCAGGGGGAAACCCCTACGAGCAGTACTTC. The V call is TRBV7-9, the J call TRBJ2-7; tentative D call: TRBD1 (6 bases). Trimming removed 0 bases from V and 2 bases from J, with 11 bases in between. CDR1 and CDR2 (germline): SEHNR, FQNEAQ (reference sequence). This CDR3 spans 15 amino acids.

The gene calls are TRBV11-2 and TRBJ2-1; TRBD2 matches at 14 bases. The V gene end was trimmed by 5 bases and the J gene end by 7 bases; junction bases not matched to a gene: 4. Germline CDR1 SGHAT, CDR2 FQNNGV. The CDR3 is 15 amino acids. The CDR3 region has the DNA TGTGCCAGCAGCCTGAGACTAGCGGGAGGGAATGAGCAGTTCTTC. It yields the protein CASSLRLAGGNEQFF.

The chain links TRBV2 to TRBJ2-7; D might be TRBD2 (5 bases). The CDR3 sequence is 12 residues long. The V end lost 8 bases, the J end lost 4 bases, and 12 bases lay between the germline ends. CDR1 and CDR2 (germline): SNHLY, FYNNEI. CDR3 in DNA: TGTGCCAGCGGCGAAGGGAGATACGAGCAGTACTTC. Translated, it gives CASGEGRYEQYF.